The source of this T cell receptor (beta chain) is a study of blood T cell repertoires in COVID-19. Study-wide background: The United States, Italy and Spain supplied acute and convalescent COVID-19 samples.

The CDR3 length is 17 residues. Trimming took 1 base from V and 1 from J, leaving 16 bases between them. Germline V lookup: CDR1 LNHDA, CDR2 SQIVND (reference sequence). Methods used by the authors: Amplification of reference gene primers was used by the study to estimate nucleated cell counts. Profiled with immunoSEQ multiplex PCR; TCRdb holds only in-frame clones, not every one. The DNA was the basis for D and trimming; V, J and clone size are from that table. Of about 310,000 clones in the sample, 85% to 90% were seen once. V usage is TRBV19 and J usage is TRBJ2-5; weak D call: TRBD2 (6 bases). The receptor was derived from a man aged 65 to 85 with acute or convalescent COVID-19. Material for sequencing was peripheral blood. The CDR3: CASSIAGVRIGQETQYF. DNA of the CDR3: TGTGCCAGTAGTATAGCGGGAGTTAGAATCGGCCAAGAGACCCAGTACTTC.